This is a list of T cell receptor beta chains from one sample in a study of cytomegalovirus exposure and HLA in healthy donors. TCRdb's table, derived via immunoSEQ multiplex PCR, lists solely in-frame clones and lacks some. The sample lists roughly 200,000 clones; 70% to 80% were seen once. Sequenced sample: PBMCs. The receptors come from a male donor in good health and CMV-seronegative. Each CDR3 is given with its conserved first and last residue. The order of the fields is CDR3 length, D gene, J gene, clone size, V gene, CDR3 protein, CDR3 DNA. D genes are given only for firm matches. Clone size is not always given. Where it is, it says once, few, many or a class for expanded clones.

length: 13
D: -
J: TRBJ2-1
size: -
V: TRBV5-5
CDR3: CASSWTDYNEQFF
DNA: TGTGCCAGCAGCTGGACAGATTACAATGAGCAGTTCTTC

length: 13
D: -
J: TRBJ1-5
size: -
V: TRBV6-5
CDR3: CASSYWADQPQHF
DNA: TGTGCCAGCAGTTACTGGGCCGATCAGCCCCAGCATTTT

length: 19
D: TRBD2
J: TRBJ2-1
size: -
V: TRBV28
CDR3: CASSPGLAGPVGTYNEQFF
DNA: TGTGCCAGCAGCCCGGGACTAGCGGGCCCGGTGGGGACCTACAATGAGCAGTTCTTC

length: 15
D: TRBD1
J: TRBJ1-5
size: -
V: TRBV2
CDR3: CASTRQGVGNQPQHF
DNA: TGTGCCAGCACGAGACAGGGCGTTGGCAATCAGCCCCAGCATTTT

length: 12
D: -
J: TRBJ2-5
size: -
V: TRBV7-8
CDR3: CASSPYQETQYF
DNA: TGTGCCAGCAGCCCATACCAAGAGACCCAGTACTTC

length: 13
D: TRBD1
J: TRBJ2-7
size: -
V: TRBV7-3
CDR3: CASSFGTGDEQYF
DNA: TGTGCCAGCAGCTTCGGGACAGGGGACGAGCAGTACTTC

length: 15
D: TRBD2
J: TRBJ2-7
size: few
V: TRBV6-5
CDR3: CASSYGLAGEYEQYF
DNA: TGTGCCAGCAGTTACGGACTAGCGGGAGAGTACGAGCAGTACTTC

length: 14
D: -
J: TRBJ2-1
size: -
V: TRBV4-3
CDR3: CASSQDPSVHEQFF
DNA: TGCGCCAGCAGCCAAGATCCTAGCGTTCATGAGCAGTTCTTC

length: 15
D: TRBD1
J: TRBJ2-5
size: -
V: TRBV6-1
CDR3: CASSEGVTGGLTQYF
DNA: TGTGCCAGCAGTGAAGGGGTGACAGGGGGCTTGACCCAGTACTTC

length: 15
D: -
J: TRBJ1-5
size: -
V: TRBV19
CDR3: CASSIVRESNQPQHF
DNA: TGTGCCAGTAGTATAGTCAGGGAAAGCAATCAGCCCCAGCATTTT

length: 13
D: TRBD1
J: TRBJ1-5
size: -
V: TRBV7-9
CDR3: CASSLQGASAQHF
DNA: TGTGCCAGCAGCTTACAGGGGGCATCGGCCCAGCATTTT

length: 16
D: TRBD2
J: TRBJ2-3
size: -
V: TRBV19
CDR3: CASSTRLAGVADTQYF
DNA: TGTGCCAGTAGTACCCGACTAGCGGGAGTCGCAGATACGCAGTATTTT

length: 14
D: -
J: TRBJ2-3
size: -
V: TRBV9
CDR3: CASSFQGGTDTQYF
DNA: TGTGCCAGCAGCTTCCAGGGTGGGACAGATACGCAGTATTTT

length: 19
D: -
J: TRBJ1-5
size: many
V: TRBV19
CDR3: CASTTRTVSPPYSNQPQHF
DNA: TGTGCCAGTACCACCCGGACAGTTTCCCCCCCTTATAGCAATCAGCCCCAGCATTTT

length: 15
D: TRBD1
J: TRBJ2-4
size: -
V: TRBV6-6
CDR3: CASTHRGRAKNIQYF
DNA: TGTGCCAGCACCCACAGGGGGAGAGCCAAAAACATTCAGTACTTC

length: 16
D: TRBD1
J: TRBJ1-6
size: once
V: TRBV27
CDR3: CASSLIGDRVGSPLHF
DNA: TGTGCCAGCAGTTTAATTGGGGACAGGGTGGGATCACCCCTCCACTTT

length: 16
D: TRBD2
J: TRBJ2-5
size: -
V: TRBV5-1
CDR3: CASSPLPGGRQETQYF
DNA: TGCGCCAGCAGCCCTCTCCCGGGGGGGAGACAAGAGACCCAGTACTTC

length: 15
D: -
J: TRBJ1-3
size: -
V: TRBV4-1
CDR3: CASSQDAGAGNTIYF
DNA: TGCGCCAGCAGCCAAGACGCCGGTGCTGGAAACACCATATATTTT

length: 15
D: -
J: TRBJ1-5
size: -
V: TRBV27
CDR3: CASSFYAGPNQPQHF
DNA: TGTGCCAGCAGTTTCTATGCAGGGCCGAATCAGCCCCAGCATTTT

length: 15
D: -
J: TRBJ1-4
size: -
V: TRBV25-1
CDR3: CASSDPGRLPVELFF
DNA: TGTGCCAGCAGTGACCCCGGGAGGCTCCCGGTAGAACTGTTTTTT

length: 12
D: -
J: TRBJ1-1
size: once
V: TRBV30
CDR3: CAWTPRPGEAFF
DNA: TGTGCCTGGACCCCCCGGCCGGGAGAAGCTTTCTTT

length: 15
D: TRBD2
J: TRBJ2-1
size: -
V: TRBV15
CDR3: CATSSGTSSYNEQFF
DNA: TGTGCCACCAGCAGCGGGACTAGCTCCTACAATGAGCAGTTCTTC

length: 15
D: TRBD1
J: TRBJ2-1
size: -
V: TRBV19
CDR3: CASNRGQNYYNEQFF
DNA: TGTGCCAGTAACCGGGGACAGAACTATTACAATGAGCAGTTCTTC

length: 14
D: TRBD1
J: TRBJ2-2
size: -
V: TRBV7-3
CDR3: CASSQGQGGGELFF
DNA: TGTGCCAGCAGCCAGGGACAGGGCGGCGGGGAGCTGTTTTTT

length: 14
D: TRBD1
J: TRBJ1-2
size: -
V: TRBV6-6
CDR3: CASSYRGQGEGYTF
DNA: TGTGCCAGCAGTTACAGGGGGCAGGGTGAAGGCTACACCTTC

length: 12
D: -
J: TRBJ1-4
size: -
V: TRBV29-1
CDR3: CSVTPDRRKLFF
DNA: TGCAGCGTGACCCCGGACAGAAGAAAACTGTTTTTT

length: 12
D: -
J: TRBJ2-7
size: -
V: TRBV13
CDR3: CASSGRRYEQYF
DNA: TGTGCCAGCAGCGGGAGACGGTACGAGCAGTACTTC

length: 15
D: -
J: TRBJ2-3
size: -
V: TRBV19
CDR3: CASSSRGGSTDTQYF
DNA: TGTGCCAGTAGTAGCCGAGGTGGGAGCACAGATACGCAGTATTTT

length: 14
D: -
J: TRBJ2-7
size: -
V: TRBV1
CDR3: CTSSPQGSLYEQYF
DNA: TGCACCAGCAGCCCACAGGGAAGTCTCTACGAGCAGTACTTC

length: 15
D: TRBD2
J: TRBJ2-1
size: -
V: TRBV7-9
CDR3: CASSVGLAGNNEQFF
DNA: TGTGCCAGCAGCGTCGGACTAGCGGGCAACAATGAGCAGTTCTTC

length: 16
D: -
J: TRBJ1-1
size: -
V: TRBV7-9
CDR3: CASSFPGGRMDTEAFF
DNA: TGTGCCAGCAGCTTCCCCGGGGGGAGGATGGACACTGAAGCTTTCTTT

length: 15
D: -
J: TRBJ1-5
size: -
V: TRBV27
CDR3: CASSSGWIGNQPQHF
DNA: TGTGCCAGCAGTTCCGGGTGGATTGGCAATCAGCCCCAGCATTTT

length: 12
D: -
J: TRBJ1-2
size: -
V: TRBV29-1
CDR3: CSVHDRNYGYTF
DNA: TGCAGCGTCCACGACAGAAACTATGGCTACACCTTC

length: 13
D: -
J: TRBJ2-5
size: -
V: TRBV7-9
CDR3: CASSLGGPETQYF
DNA: TGTGCCAGCAGCTTAGGGGGGCCCGAGACCCAGTACTTC

length: 12
D: -
J: TRBJ2-7
size: -
V: TRBV30
CDR3: CAWTGETYEQYF
DNA: TGTGCCTGGACAGGGGAAACCTACGAGCAGTACTTC

length: 15
D: TRBD1
J: TRBJ1-3
size: -
V: TRBV5-6
CDR3: CASSLGGGIGNTIYF
DNA: TGTGCCAGCAGCTTGGGAGGGGGCATTGGAAACACCATATATTTT

length: 14
D: TRBD1
J: TRBJ1-4
size: -
V: TRBV7-9
CDR3: CASSFGQGREKLFF
DNA: TGTGCCAGCAGCTTCGGACAGGGGCGCGAAAAACTGTTTTTT

length: 17
D: -
J: TRBJ2-5
size: -
V: TRBV19
CDR3: CASSIYFSGQGEETQYF
DNA: TGTGCCAGTAGTATCTATTTTTCCGGACAAGGAGAGGAGACCCAGTACTTC

length: 16
D: -
J: TRBJ1-3
size: -
V: TRBV28
CDR3: CASNRVDAVGGNTIYF
DNA: TGTGCCAGCAACAGGGTTGATGCGGTGGGGGGAAACACCATATATTTT

length: 12
D: -
J: TRBJ2-7
size: -
V: TRBV15
CDR3: CATSRPSYEQYF
DNA: TGTGCCACCAGCAGACCTTCCTACGAGCAGTACTTC